This T cell receptor (beta chain) was retrieved from a study of T cells expressing NK-cell markers. Germline CDR1 and CDR2: SGHAT and FQNNGV. CDR3 length: 19 residues. After re-calling the 5' RACE reads, TCRdb lists one entry per CDR3 protein, DNA absent. This sample's table reports more than 120,000 distinct CDR3 sequences. Sequenced: blood T cells: a sorted CD56 or NKG2C T cell subset, CD4+ or CD8+ T cells, or bulk PBMC T cells (not recorded which). The V gene is TRBV11-2, the J gene TRBJ2-1; TCRdb's D gene call, TRBD2, goes unchecked for lack of DNA. This TCR derives from a man aged 18 to 30 in good health. The chain's CDR3 is CASSFEASGRVSSYNEQFF.